This is a list of T cell receptor beta chains from one sample in a study of blood T cells in healthy people across ages. A single record per CDR3 protein comes from TCRdb applying MiXCR to the 5' RACE reads. Of about 800,000 distinct CDR3 sequences listed, around a quarter are singletons. The same data also contributed to another study, on T cells of mothers and their children.

Sequenced sample: blood. Receptors were obtained from a boy aged 5-17 years in good health. CDR3s include the opening cysteine and the closing phenylalanine or tryptophan. D genes are given only for firm matches. For some rows the clone size is stated as once, few or many, or as a class when expanded; others skip it.

v_gene,len,j_gene,d_gene,abundance,CDR3nt,CDR3aa
TRBV4-1,16,TRBJ2-2,TRBD1,few,TGCGCCAGCAGCCAGAGGGACAGGGAGAACACCGGGGAGCTGTTTTTT,CASSQRDRENTGELFF
TRBV27,13,TRBJ1-6,-,few,TGTGCCAGCACAGGGCAGCTTAATTCACCCCTCCACTTT,CASTGQLNSPLHF
TRBV4-3,13,TRBJ2-3,-,-,TGCGCCAGCAGCCAAGATCCGACAAATACGCAGTATTTT,CASSQDPTNTQYF
TRBV7-6,14,TRBJ2-1,TRBD2,-,TGTGCCAGCAGCTTGCCGGGAGGGTCCAATGAGCAGTTCTTC,CASSLPGGSNEQFF
TRBV27,16,TRBJ2-7,-,few,TGTGCCAGCCATTCGGAGGGAACCGGAGATTCCTACGAGCAGTACTTC,CASHSEGTGDSYEQYF
TRBV28,15,TRBJ2-5,TRBD2,once,TGTGCCAGCAGTTTACCACTAGCGGGAGGGCAGACCCAGTACTTC,CASSLPLAGGQTQYF
TRBV19,14,TRBJ2-4,-,few,TGTGCCAGTAGTATGACGGGTCGGGAAAACATTCAGTACTTC,CASSMTGRENIQYF
TRBV28,15,TRBJ2-7,TRBD1,-,TGTGCCAGCAGTTTAGCCGGGACAGGGACCCACGAGCAGTACTTC,CASSLAGTGTHEQYF
TRBV2,15,TRBJ2-2,-,-,TGTGCCAGCAGTGGGTCGGGGCGCTACACCGGGGAGCTGTTTTTT,CASSGSGRYTGELFF
TRBV24-1,17,TRBJ2-5,TRBD2,few,TGTGCCACCAGTGACACTCCCGGACTAGCGGGAAAAGAGACCCAGTACTTC,CATSDTPGLAGKETQYF
TRBV5-1,14,TRBJ1-1,-,-,TGCGCCAGCAGCTCCGGCCCCCTCAGGGAATCAGCTTTCTTT,CASSSGPLRESAFF
TRBV24-1,16,TRBJ2-3,TRBD1,-,TGTGCCACCAGTGATTTTGGCAGGGGGCCCACAGATACGCAGTATTTT,CATSDFGRGPTDTQYF
TRBV5-1,15,TRBJ2-5,TRBD1,-,TGCGCCAGCAGTTTCGGGGACAGGGTGGAAGAGACCCAGTACTTC,CASSFGDRVEETQYF
TRBV28,17,TRBJ2-5,TRBD1,-,TGTGCCAGCAGTTTACCCTGGGACAGGTCGTACCAAGAGACCCAGTACTTC,CASSLPWDRSYQETQYF
TRBV6-5,14,TRBJ1-5,-,-,TGTGCCAGCAGCGGGGGGGCAGGGGTTCAGCCCCAGCATTTT,CASSGGAGVQPQHF
TRBV7-9,15,TRBJ1-2,-,few,TGTGCCAGCAGCTTAGATTACGGTTTTCTCTATGGCTACACCTTC,CASSLDYGFLYGYTF
TRBV7-8,18,TRBJ1-3,-,-,TGTGCCAGCAGCTTAGTGGAGTCCGGATTGAGCTCTGGAAACACCATATATTTT,CASSLVESGLSSGNTIYF
TRBV13,15,TRBJ1-2,-,-,TGTGCCAGCAGCTTAGCCATCGGGCTTACCTATGGCTACACCTTC,CASSLAIGLTYGYTF
TRBV7-9,17,TRBJ2-5,TRBD1,few,TGTGCCAGCAGCTTGGACAGGGGGCGAGGGCCAAGAGAGACCCAGTACTTC,CASSLDRGRGPRETQYF
TRBV6-5,13,TRBJ2-1,TRBD1,few,TGTGCCAGCAGTTACTCGACAGGGGATGAGCAGTTCTTC,CASSYSTGDEQFF
TRBV29-1,18,TRBJ2-2,-,-,TGCAGCGTTGTAGGCCGGGGGGCGGGGACGGTGAACACCGGGGAGCTGTTTTTT,CSVVGRGAGTVNTGELFF
TRBV24-1,16,TRBJ2-1,-,few,TGTGCCACCAGTGATTTGGCGGCTGGTTCCTACAATGAGCAGTTCTTC,CATSDLAAGSYNEQFF
TRBV7-2,14,TRBJ2-7,TRBD1,-,TGTGCCAGCAGGCGGACAGGGGAAGACTACGAGCAGTACTTC,CASRRTGEDYEQYF
TRBV18,14,TRBJ1-2,TRBD1,few,TGTGCCAGCTCACCGACAGGGGGGAACTATGGCTACACCTTC,CASSPTGGNYGYTF
TRBV11-2,17,TRBJ1-4,TRBD1,-,TGTGCCAGCAGCTTAGAGGGAAGGGGGCCAGACTGGGAAAAACTGTTTTTT,CASSLEGRGPDWEKLFF
TRBV7-2,15,TRBJ2-7,-,-,TGTGCCAGCAGCTTGCCCGACAGGGGAGGGGGCGAGCAGTACTTC,CASSLPDRGGGEQYF
TRBV20-1,13,TRBJ1-2,-,few,TGCAGTGCGCCCCGGACAGAGACCTATGGCTACACCTTC,CSAPRTETYGYTF